The 8 T cell receptor beta chains listed next were all sequenced from one sample in a study of CD8 T cells in ankylosing spondylitis. Study results and limitations: Typical of ankylosing spondylitis blood, it appeared, was a TCR beta motif of roughly eight highly homologous variants.

Each CDR3 protein is one row after TCRdb ran MiXCR on the 5' RACE reads. This repertoire shows a few hundred thousand distinct CDR3 sequences, less than 9.5% found once; its top ten account for roughly 15%. No antigen is known for these receptors. The sample consisted of blood, either unsorted or a sorted T cell fraction (not recorded which). These receptors were collected from a male donor with ankylosing spondylitis.

The sample holds a few counts of this clonotype. This rearrangement joins TRBV14 to TRBJ2-1; D ambiguous. CDR3 length: 13 residues. Per germline, CDR1 SGHDN and CDR2 FVKESK. Trimming shortened V by 2 bases and J by 9 bases, and 11 bases separated the two germline ends. CDR3 loop: CASSQRLHGEQFF. DNA for the CDR3: TGTGCCAGCAGCCAACGCTTGCATGGTGAGCAGTTCTTC.

This clonotype was observed many times. The V call is TRBV5-1, the J call TRBJ2-1, with 10 positions matching TRBD2. The CDR3 sequence is 17 residues long. The V and J ends lost 0 bases and 0 bases, in that order; junction bases with no gene match: 3. Germline V lookup: CDR1 SGHRS, CDR2 YFSETQ. The CDR3 bases are TGCGCCAGCAGCTTGGCCCCTAGCGGGAGCTCCTACAATGAGCAGTTCTTC. It is translated as CASSLAPSGSSYNEQFF.

V usage is TRBV12-3 or TRBV12-4 and J usage is TRBJ2-1, with TRBD2 matching 13 bases. The length of the CDR3 is 15 residues. J was trimmed by 9 bases and V by 7 bases; bases with no gene match: 9. CDR3 sequence reads: CASTGGTSGTGEQFF. CDR3 nucleotides: TGTGCCAGCACCGGTGGGACTAGCGGGACCGGTGAGCAGTTCTTC.

Many counts were recorded for this clonotype. CDR3 protein: CSASIQGGGSYNEQFF. The CDR3 bases are TGCAGTGCTAGTATCCAGGGAGGGGGTTCCTACAATGAGCAGTTCTTC. The chain couples TRBV20-1 to TRBJ2-1; weak D call: TRBD2 (7 bases). This CDR3 has 16 residues. V lost 3 bases to trimming and J lost 1 base, with 16 bases between them. In germline, CDR1 is DFQATT, CDR2 SNEGSKA (reference sequence).

This chain uses TRBV11-3 with TRBJ2-7, with unresolved D. V lost 3 bases and J lost 5, with 11 bases in between. Germline lookup yields CDR1 SGHNT and CDR2 YENEEA. The CDR3 covers 13 residues. The CDR3 region is CASSFWAGNEQYF. CDR3 DNA sequence: TGTGCCAGCAGCTTTTGGGCAGGCAACGAGCAGTACTTC.

This clonotype occurred a few times. This chain connects TRBV28 to TRBJ2-7, with 9 nucleotides matching TRBD1. Germline trimming cut 10 bases from V and 5 bases from J; bases unmatched to any gene: 9. CDR1 and CDR2 (germline): MDHEN, SYDVKM. The CDR3 length is 13 residues. The DNA of the CDR3 is TGTGCCATTACAGGGGGCGCCCCCCACGAGCAGTACTTC. This encodes CAITGGAPHEQYF.

J is TRBJ1-1 and V is TRBV7-2, with D possibly matching TRBD1 (5 bases). Trimming stripped 2 bases from V and 5 bases from J, with 15 bases between. The CDR3 is made up of 15 amino acids. Per germline, CDR1 SGHTA and CDR2 FQGNSA. CDR3 protein: CASSLPGRGRTEAFF. The CDR3 nucleotides read TGTGCCAGCAGCTTACCGGGACGGGGGAGGACTGAAGCTTTCTTT.

The table lists this clonotype with a few counts. The gene calls are TRBV20-1 and TRBJ2-2; D unclear. There are 16 residues in the CDR3. Looked up from germline, CDR1 is DFQATT and CDR2 is SNEGSKA (reference sequence). V lost 0 bases and J 0 bases, leaving 11 bases between the germline ends. The CDR3 DNA sequence: TGCAGTGCTAGAGACGTTGGGTCCCCGAACACCGGGGAGCTGTTTTTT. It codes for CSARDVGSPNTGELFF.